The rows below give T cell receptor beta chains drawn from one sample of a study of T cells expressing NK-cell markers. TCRdb reprocessed the 5' RACE reads, keeping one entry per CDR3 protein, no DNA. The sample data list roughly 420,000 distinct CDR3 sequences. Sequencing was performed on blood T cells: a sorted CD56 or NKG2C T cell subset, CD4+ or CD8+ T cells, or bulk PBMC T cells (not recorded which). The receptors derive from a woman between 18 and 75 years old in good health. CDR3s include the opening cysteine and the closing phenylalanine or tryptophan.

v_gene	j_gene	CDR3aa
TRBV12-3/TRBV12-4	TRBJ2-2	CASKRLGGTGELFF
TRBV7-9	TRBJ2-3	CASSFRTSGVSTDTQYF
TRBV28	TRBJ1-1	CASSLFVGNTEAFF
TRBV5-1	TRBJ1-1	CASWRDRDSLTEAFF
TRBV6-2/TRBV6-3	TRBJ2-7	CASSPGYREQYF
TRBV4-3	TRBJ2-5	CASSSTGTGTETQYF
TRBV5-6	TRBJ2-5	CASRPLGDQETQYF
TRBV20-1	TRBJ1-2	CSASTSQGAGGYTF
TRBV4-3	TRBJ1-4	CASSQETGAVELFF
TRBV20-1	TRBJ1-4	CSARPGTAVGEKLFF
TRBV5-5	TRBJ2-5	CASSLVQAVLKETQYF
TRBV20-1	TRBJ1-2	CSAREEDGYTF
TRBV5-1	TRBJ2-4	CASSPGTSQNIQYF
TRBV5-6	TRBJ1-2	CASSATILQGDGYTF
TRBV3-1	TRBJ2-1	CASSQEGQGPLLNEQFF
TRBV4-1	TRBJ2-1	CASRQTGGHEQFF
TRBV5-4	TRBJ2-2	CASRRTSGGGAGIGELFF
TRBV21-1	TRBJ2-1	CASSKGTGLYNEQFF
TRBV11-2	TRBJ1-6	CASSFDRQLHF
TRBV11-1	TRBJ2-1	CASSGLGPSGRSYNEQFF
TRBV23-1	TRBJ2-2	CASSHYRQGANTGELFF
TRBV9	TRBJ2-1	CASSAPQGGDDNEQFF
TRBV10-3	TRBJ1-1	CAITPGHTNTEAFF
TRBV5-1	TRBJ1-6	CASSRVGPTNSPLHF
TRBV29-1	TRBJ1-2	CSVVDGWYGYTF
TRBV5-4	TRBJ1-5	CASSLGQGTNQPQHF
TRBV10-3	TRBJ2-3	CAISDAKAGATDTQYF
TRBV4-2	TRBJ1-5	CAIQGFQPQHF
TRBV5-4	TRBJ2-5	CASSLGSGTVF
TRBV18	TRBJ2-5	CASSRYRADLQETQYF
TRBV6-4	TRBJ2-2	CASSEESETGELFF
TRBV5-6	TRBJ1-5	CASSLMGRDFSNQPQHF
TRBV5-1	TRBJ1-5	CASSWDSSNQPQHF
TRBV4-2	TRBJ2-3	CASSQEEFSGDSTDTQYF
TRBV20-1	TRBJ1-2	CSLPGGGGYGYTF
TRBV29-1	TRBJ2-3	CSVERVTDTQYF
TRBV24-1	TRBJ2-1	CATSGGLSSYNEQFF
TRBV7-3	TRBJ2-1	CASSLAGLGSGEQFF
TRBV4-3	TRBJ2-2	CASSPPGSLGGELFF
TRBV10-3	TRBJ2-2	CAISNGTGELFF
TRBV20-1	TRBJ2-3	CSARDTKTDTQYF
TRBV7-8	TRBJ1-5	CASSLAASEYRWQPQHF